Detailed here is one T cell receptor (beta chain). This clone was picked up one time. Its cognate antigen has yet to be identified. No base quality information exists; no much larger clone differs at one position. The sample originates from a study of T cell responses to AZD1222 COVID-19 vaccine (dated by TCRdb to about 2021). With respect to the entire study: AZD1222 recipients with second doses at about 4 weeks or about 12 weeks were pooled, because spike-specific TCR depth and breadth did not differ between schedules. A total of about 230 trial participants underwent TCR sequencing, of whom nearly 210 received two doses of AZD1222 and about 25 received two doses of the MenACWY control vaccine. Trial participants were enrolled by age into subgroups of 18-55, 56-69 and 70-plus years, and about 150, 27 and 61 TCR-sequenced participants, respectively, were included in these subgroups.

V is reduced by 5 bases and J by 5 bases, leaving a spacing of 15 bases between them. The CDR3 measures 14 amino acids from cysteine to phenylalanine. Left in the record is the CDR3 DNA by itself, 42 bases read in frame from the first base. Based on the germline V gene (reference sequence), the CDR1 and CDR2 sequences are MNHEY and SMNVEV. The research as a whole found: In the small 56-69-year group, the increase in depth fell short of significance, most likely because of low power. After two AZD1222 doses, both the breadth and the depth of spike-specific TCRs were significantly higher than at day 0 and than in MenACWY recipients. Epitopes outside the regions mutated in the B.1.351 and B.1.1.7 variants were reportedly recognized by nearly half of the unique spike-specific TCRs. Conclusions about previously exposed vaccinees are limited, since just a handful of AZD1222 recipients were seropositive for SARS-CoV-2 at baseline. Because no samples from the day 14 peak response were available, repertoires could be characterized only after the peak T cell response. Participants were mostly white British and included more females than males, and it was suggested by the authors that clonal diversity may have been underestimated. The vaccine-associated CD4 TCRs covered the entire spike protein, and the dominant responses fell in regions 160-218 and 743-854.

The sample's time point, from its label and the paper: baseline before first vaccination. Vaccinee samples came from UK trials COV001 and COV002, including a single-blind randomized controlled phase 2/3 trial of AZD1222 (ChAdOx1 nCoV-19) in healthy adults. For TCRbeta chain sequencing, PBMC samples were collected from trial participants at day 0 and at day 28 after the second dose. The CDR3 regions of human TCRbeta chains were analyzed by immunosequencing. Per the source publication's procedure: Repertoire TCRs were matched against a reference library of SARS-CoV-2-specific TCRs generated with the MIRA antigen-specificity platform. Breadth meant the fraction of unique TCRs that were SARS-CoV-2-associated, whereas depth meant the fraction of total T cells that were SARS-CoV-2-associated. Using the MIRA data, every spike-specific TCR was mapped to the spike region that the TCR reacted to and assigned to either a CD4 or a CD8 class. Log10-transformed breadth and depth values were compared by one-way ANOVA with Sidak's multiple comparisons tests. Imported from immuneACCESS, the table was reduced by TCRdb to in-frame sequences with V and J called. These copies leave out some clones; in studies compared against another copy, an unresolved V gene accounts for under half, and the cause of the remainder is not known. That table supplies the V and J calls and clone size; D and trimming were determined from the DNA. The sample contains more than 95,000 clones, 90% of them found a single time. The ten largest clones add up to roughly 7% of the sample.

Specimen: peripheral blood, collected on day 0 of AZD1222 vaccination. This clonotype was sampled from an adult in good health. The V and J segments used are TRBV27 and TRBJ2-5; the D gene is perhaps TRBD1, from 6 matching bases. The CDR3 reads CASSPGHLRETQYF. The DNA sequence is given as TGTGCCAGCAGTCCGGGACACCTGAGGGAGACCCAGTACTTC.